This T cell receptor (beta chain) was captured by sequencing in a study of tumor and adjacent non-tumor tissue in lung cancer (dated by TCRdb to the late 2010s). Describing the broader study: Of the cohort, some 12 patients had adenocarcinoma, 2 had squamous cell carcinoma and 1 had small cell lung cancer. The approximately 15 patients were aged 31 to 76 years, included 10 men and 5 women, and had TNM stage I to III disease. Sequencing produced 100 million to 150 million productive TCRbeta reads in total, an average of around 4.2 million reads per sample. Bulk TCRbeta repertoires were compared between lung tumor tissue and matched distant non-tumor lung tissue obtained from over 13 lung cancer patients. TCRbeta CDR3 sequencing was performed on about 29 paired specimens, with one tumor sample and one normal lung sample collected per patient. What the work shows at the level of the full study, not this receptor alone: Only roughly 14 patients were in the cohort, and the authors stated that larger samples and more detailed clinical data are needed. The top 100 clones made up a significantly larger cumulative share of the repertoire in normal lung than in tumor tissue. TCR diversity was significantly higher in younger patients, and greater tumor TCR diversity was associated with shorter overall survival and shorter disease-free survival. Peripheral blood was not sequenced, so blood TCRbeta repertoires were not examined in the lung cancer patients of the study. TCR diversity (inverse Simpson) was significantly higher in tumor than in normal lung tissue (roughly 430 vs 170, P = 0.0075, Mann-Whitney U test). Neither the sequencing platform nor unique molecular identifiers are mentioned in the methods.

The library relied on multiplex PCR. Instrument used: Illumina HiSeq 2500. TCRbeta libraries were built by three rounds of nested PCR using primers (Table S4), following protocols modified from ARM-PCR. Before sequencing, PCR products in the 200-500 bp range were cut out of the gel and cleaned up using the QIAquick gel extraction kit. For the original study's pipeline: Reads were cleaned with Trimmomatic, merged with FLASH into complete CDR3 sequences, and assigned to V(D)J germline segments with MiTCR. Clonal diversity was calculated as the inverse Simpson's index using VDJtools. In-frame sequences lacking a premature stop codon were counted as productive reads. Through fastp at Q25 and MiXCR, TCRdb rebuilt clones from the public reads, retaining in-frame beta chains. One record per CDR3 amino acid sequence lists the most common genes and DNA. TCRdb assigned the V and J calls; the authors' analysis was not used. The sample table holds more than 85,000 distinct CDR3 sequences, of which roughly two thirds were seen once. The top ten clones comprise 15% of the sample.

Only a few counts were recorded for this clonotype. The antigen it recognizes is unknown. Nothing much larger sits one base from this clone, and base qualities are not available. V sheds 0 bases and J sheds 1 base, leaving 8 bases between their ends. From the cysteine through the phenylalanine, the CDR3 covers 15 amino acids. CDR3 DNA is the only sequence kept; it has 45 bases, read in frame from the first base. Taken from the germline V gene (reference sequence), the CDR1 and CDR2 loops are SGHNT and YYREEE. Bulk unsorted tissue served as the source for RNA extraction, and RNA quality was assessed using a NanoDrop ND-1000 and an Agilent 2100. Newly diagnosed lung cancer patients without prior chemotherapy who had been admitted for thoracic surgery in China between August and November 2014 were enrolled as donors. Patients who had received previous radiotherapy or chemotherapy, or who had another concurrent cancer, were excluded from the study. Pieces of surgical tissue measuring about 1-2.1 cm3 were kept in RNAlater solution and stored at -80 degrees C until use.

Recombination linked TRBV5-4 to TRBJ2-1, with no confidently assigned D gene. Sequencing was done on a sample of lung tumor tissue. This TCR came from a man aged 65 to 85 with non-small cell lung cancer. The sequenced DNA: TGTGCCAGCAGCTTGGATTCCGTTTCCTACAATGAGCAGTTCTTC. The resulting protein is CASSLDSVSYNEQFF.